There are many counts of the clone carrying this TCR beta chain. RNA transcripts yielded amplified TCR beta CDR3 regions. Carried out on the TCR CDR3, a first-round RT-PCR used the HTBI primer set. TCRdb reprocessed the multiplex PCR reads via MiXCR and lists one record per CDR3 protein. The table shows roughly 560,000 distinct CDR3 sequences, with approximately 14% occurring only once. Each person with ophthalmopathy scored at least 3 on the Clinical Activity Score, reached NOSPECS grade 4 or higher, and had been ill under 3 months. This CDR3 contains 13 residues. Deletions cut 0 bases from V and 2 bases from J, with 3 bases between. The data were taken from a study of T cells in Graves' hyperthyroidism and ophthalmopathy. Study information: At initial diagnosis, before any treatment had begun, peripheral blood was obtained.

The receptor was isolated from a woman in her thirties or forties with Graves' ophthalmopathy. The sequencing sample was made of blood. The chain recombines TRBV12-3 or TRBV12-4 with TRBJ2-3; D is unclear. The CDR3 nucleotides are TGTGCCAGCAGTTTAGCTCCCACAGATACGCAGTATTTT. Protein: CASSLAPTDTQYF.